These T cell receptor beta chains were read from a single sample in a study of breast tumors, draining lymph nodes, adjacent tissues. TCRdb itself ran the multiplex PCR reads through MiXCR, one entry per CDR3 protein. The table includes around 130,000 distinct CDR3 sequences, less than 25% detected once. Sequencing was performed on axillary lymph node tissue. Receptor source: a female donor with breast cancer. Some clones in this sample may be carry-over from other donors' samples. Each CDR3 is given with its conserved first and last residue.

V gene	J gene	CDR3 protein
TRBV19	TRBJ1-2	CASSSDRRWDGYTF
TRBV3-1	TRBJ2-7	CASSIGGNTYEQYF
TRBV5-6	TRBJ1-2	CASSSESEANYGYTF
TRBV5-1	TRBJ1-2	CASSLFATGDRAGYTF
TRBV19	TRBJ2-7	CASSPIGTSGIPPPGEQYF
TRBV20-1	TRBJ2-5	CSARAVLAGEGPETQYF
TRBV27	TRBJ2-7	CASSLSGPLCEQYF
TRBV24-1	TRBJ2-1	CATSDPPNEQFF
TRBV5-1	TRBJ2-7	CASSLDGGKGEQYF
TRBV2	TRBJ1-4	CASRGGAGVEKLFF
TRBV19	TRBJ2-2	CATNRERDSNTGELFF
TRBV28	TRBJ2-7	CASSLQPGPEQYF
TRBV9	TRBJ1-4	CASSIRRGGEEKLFF
TRBV29-1	TRBJ2-1	CSVDSWSSYNEQFF
TRBV7-8	TRBJ2-7	CASSLDGGRRYEQYF
TRBV6-2/TRBV6-3	TRBJ2-7	CASSLGHLYEQYF
TRBV7-8	TRBJ2-3	CASSFLGAGGVDTQYF
TRBV20-1	TRBJ1-4	CSARDEFATNEKLFF
TRBV27	TRBJ2-7	CASSPTPGLGYEQYF
TRBV7-2	TRBJ2-7	CASSFDANEQYF
TRBV2	TRBJ2-3	CASSDGGATTDTQYF
TRBV5-5	TRBJ2-7	CASSSGTSGSPRGHEQYF
TRBV5-1	TRBJ2-7	CASSLGLALTYEQYF
TRBV30	TRBJ2-7	CAWRGLPHEQYF
TRBV20-1	TRBJ2-7	CSARTGVSYEQYF
TRBV10-3	TRBJ1-2	CAISGGRDLDGYTF
TRBV5-8	TRBJ1-5	CASSLDQNSNQPQHF
TRBV7-2	TRBJ2-3	CASSSSSDTQYF
TRBV15	TRBJ2-5	CATRTGREETQYF
TRBV5-8	TRBJ2-7	CASSLEGTGDEQYF
TRBV2	TRBJ2-3	CASSEAVGGDTQYF
TRBV10-3	TRBJ2-1	CAISADWEGNEQFF
TRBV10-1	TRBJ2-7	CASSEFREPYEQYF
TRBV7-9	TRBJ2-5	CASSSSQETQYF
TRBV19	TRBJ2-5	CASSMTQGPQETQYF
TRBV28	TRBJ2-7	CASSSGFLIYEQYF
TRBV5-1	TRBJ2-6	CASSQLAGGSEGLSGANVLTF
TRBV5-4	TRBJ2-5	CASSSIAGETQYF
TRBV18	TRBJ2-3	CASSPLELLSSDTQYF
TRBV11-3	TRBJ2-3	CASSYLSDTQYF
TRBV11-2	TRBJ2-2	CAGRRAGAGTGELFF
TRBV7-8	TRBJ2-7	CASSPHRGRYYEQYF
TRBV6-5	TRBJ1-6	CASARQFVRASPLHF
TRBV28	TRBJ2-1	CASSSPSGSGRRQFF
TRBV5-1	TRBJ2-2	CASKAGSANTGELFF
TRBV20-1	TRBJ1-4	CSARPTGTRGINNEKLFF
TRBV6-5	TRBJ2-1	CASSYIYRGNEQFF
TRBV6-1	TRBJ2-7	CASSVVLPRTSSYEQYF
TRBV29-1	TRBJ1-1	CSVELRGMNTEAFF
TRBV15	TRBJ2-7	CATSRDQYYEQYF
TRBV20-1	TRBJ2-3	CGARTSGEMDTQYF
TRBV30	TRBJ2-1	CAWSVYAGGRDEQFF
TRBV28	TRBJ2-7	CASSLFGELHEQYF
TRBV5-6	TRBJ1-5	CASSRTGVLNQPQHF
TRBV29-1	TRBJ1-4	CSVPARGGPNEKLFF